This entry lists 24 T cell receptor beta chains sequenced from one sample in a study of blood T cells in healthy people across ages. Then a second PCR, running roughly 7 to 11 cycles, was carried out with a sample-barcoded 5' primer and a J-beta primer mix. TCRdb called the 5' RACE reads again in MiXCR, with one record for every CDR3 protein. Altogether 850,000 to 1,000,000 distinct CDR3 sequences are present, around 49% being singletons, with the ten largest covering around 15%. Sequencing input: blood. These TCRs come from a young man in good health.

The genes are TRBV4-2 and TRBJ1-1; D unclear. CDR3 size: 11 residues. In germline, CDR1 is LGHNA, CDR2 YNFKEQ. With 0 bases removed from V and 11 bases from J, the gap between germline ends came to 7 bases. The CDR3 DNA sequence: TGTGCCAGCAGCCAAGAGACTAGGGCTTTCTTT. This translates into CASSQETRAFF.

The chain recombines TRBV6-6 with TRBJ2-7; tentatively, D is TRBD2 (7 bases). In germline, CDR1 is MNHNY, CDR2 SVGAGI (reference sequence). CDR3 length: 15 amino acids. Trimming took 7 bases from V and 7 from J, leaving 23 bases between them. The chain's CDR3 is CASKLGGRKYNEQYF. The CDR3 DNA follows: TGTGCCAGCAAACTCGGGGGGCGAAAATACAATGAGCAGTACTTC.

J is TRBJ2-7 and V is TRBV3-1, with 7 bases that match TRBD2. Germline assignment: CDR1 LGHDT and CDR2 YNNKEL (reference sequence). The junction had 9 bases not matched to a gene; V was cut back by 3 bases and J by 4 bases. The CDR3 is made up of 15 amino acids. CDR3 in DNA: TGTGCCAGCAGCCAGGGCCCAGCGGGGATTTACGAGCAGTACTTC. Protein product: CASSQGPAGIYEQYF.

The chain employs TRBV7-9 and TRBJ2-7; 9 nucleotides align to TRBD1. Unmatched junction bases numbered 8, after V lost 4 bases and J lost 1 base. CDR3 size: 16 residues. CDR1 SEHNR and CDR2 FQNEAQ come from the germline V gene (reference sequence). The CDR3 is CASSSTGTGFSYEQYF. CDR3 bases: TGTGCCAGCAGCTCTACCGGGACAGGGTTTTCCTACGAGCAGTACTTC.

The rearrangement links TRBV7-3 to TRBJ2-5; perhaps TRBD2 as D (7 bases). The J call is uncertain, as TRBJ2-1 better fits the DNA end. Per the germline V gene, CDR1 is SGHTA and CDR2 is FQGTGA. The CDR3 length is 15 residues. CDR3 loop: CASSPTRGGQETQFF. Written as DNA, the CDR3 is TGTGCCAGCAGCCCTACTAGGGGGGGACAAGAGACCCAGTTCTTC.

This clonotype was observed at least ten times. V and J are TRBV27 and TRBJ1-2, with 7 bases aligning to TRBD1. The length of the CDR3 is 13 residues. Germline assignment: CDR1 MNHEY and CDR2 SMNVEV (reference sequence). V dropped 6 bases and J dropped 3; count of bases not matched to a gene: 4. The CDR3 bases are TGTGCCAGCAGCCTTACAGGGGACTATGGCTACACCTTC. Protein product: CASSLTGDYGYTF.

The chain couples TRBV20-1 to TRBJ2-7, with 7 bases that match TRBD2. The germline CDR1 and CDR2 sequences are DFQATT and SNEGSKA (reference sequence). CDR3 length: 14 amino acids. Germline trimming cut 3 bases from V and 2 bases from J; bases unmatched to any gene: 7. CDR3 sequence: CSARSASGTYEQYF. CDR3 DNA: TGCAGTGCTAGGTCGGCTAGCGGTACCTACGAGCAGTACTTC.

The chain employs TRBV20-1 and TRBJ1-1; D uncertain. Trimming took 5 bases from V and 11 from J, leaving 6 bases between them. This CDR3 spans 8 amino acids. In germline, CDR1 is DFQATT, CDR2 SNEGSKA (reference sequence). In DNA form, the CDR3 reads TGCAGTGCTGGGCTTGCTTTCTTT. It is translated as CSAGLAFF.

This clonotype was counted between two and nine times. The V and J genes are TRBV6-4 and TRBJ2-3; D possibly uses TRBD1 or TRBD2 (6 bases each). Germline CDR1 reads MRHNA; CDR2 reads SNTAGT. The V end was cut by 2 bases, the J end by 4 bases, with 13 bases between. This CDR3 has 15 amino acids. CDR3 bases: TGTGCCAGCAGTGACAACGGGGGCGGTCCAGATACGCAGTATTTT. Protein sequence: CASSDNGGGPDTQYF.

This clonotype was counted ten times or more. The genes are TRBV6-1 and TRBJ2-3, with TRBD2 matching 8 bases. CDR3 size: 14 residues. J was trimmed by 2 bases and V by 9 bases; bases with no gene match: 7. CDR1 and CDR2 (germline): MNHNS, SASEGT. CDR3 in amino acids: CASRAGANTDTQYF. The CDR3, as DNA: TGTGCCAGTAGAGCGGGGGCCAACACAGATACGCAGTATTTT.

The J gene is TRBJ2-7, the V gene TRBV6-5; tentatively, D is TRBD1 (6 bases). The CDR3 is made up of 16 amino acids. Deletions cut 4 bases from V and 3 bases from J, with 19 bases between. The V gene's germline CDR1 is MNHEY and CDR2 SVGAGI. The CDR3 DNA sequence: TGTGCCAGCAGTTTAACAGGGACCCCCTCCTACTACGAGCAGTACTTC. Amino acid sequence: CASSLTGTPSYYEQYF.

This chain connects TRBV6-2 or TRBV6-3 to TRBJ2-2, with 7 bases matching TRBD1. The CDR3 is made up of 14 amino acids. Trimming took 6 bases from V and 4 from J; bases not matched to a gene: 5. Germline-derived CDR1 and CDR2 are MNHEY and SVGEGT. CDR3 DNA: TGTGCCAGCAGGGGACAGAGTTCCACCGGGGAGCTGTTTTTT. Amino acids: CASRGQSSTGELFF.

The gene calls are TRBV7-9 and TRBJ2-7, with TRBD1 as a possible D gene (5 bases). This CDR3 has 16 residues. Germline CDR1 and CDR2: SEHNR and FQNEAQ (reference sequence). Between the trimmed V and J ends, which lost 7 bases and 0 bases, there was a span of 19 bases. This chain's CDR3 is CASNPLGQADSYEQYF. CDR3 DNA: TGTGCCAGCAACCCATTGGGGCAGGCTGACTCCTACGAGCAGTACTTC.

The gene calls are TRBV12-3 or TRBV12-4 and TRBJ2-3; perhaps TRBD2 as D (6 bases). V gave up 2 bases and J gave up 1 base, with 13 bases separating them. The CDR3 totals 16 residues. CDR3 nucleotides: TGTGCCAGCAGTTTAAGAGCGGAGGGCCGCACAGATACGCAGTATTTT. Translation gives CASSLRAEGRTDTQYF.

This chain links TRBV20-1 with TRBJ1-3; no clear D gene. The CDR3 is made up of 12 amino acids. Germline V CDR1 and CDR2: DFQATT, SNEGSKA (reference sequence). Trimming took 4 bases from V and 2 from J, leaving 6 bases between them. The CDR3: CSAMTPGNTIYF. The CDR3 DNA reads as TGCAGTGCTATGACTCCTGGAAACACCATATATTTT.

The gene calls are TRBV25-1 and TRBJ1-1; D might be TRBD1 (5 bases). Per germline, CDR1 MGHDK and CDR2 SYGVNS. The CDR3 extends over 16 amino acids. Trimming took 0 bases from V and 1 from J, leaving 12 bases between them. The CDR3 sequence: CASSEYSQGRNTEAFF. The CDR3 bases are TGTGCCAGCAGTGAATATTCGCAGGGAAGGAACACTGAAGCTTTCTTT.

The chain uses TRBV9 and TRBJ2-3, with TRBD2 identical over 11 bases. V shed 0 bases and J 1 base; nucleotides not matched to a gene: 4. This CDR3 has 17 amino acids. Per germline, CDR1 SGDLS and CDR2 YYNGEE. The CDR3 DNA is TGTGCCAGCAGCGTAGAGGGGACTAGCGGACGCACAGATACGCAGTATTTT. Its protein is CASSVEGTSGRTDTQYF.

This clonotype was counted between two and nine times. Here the CDR3 reads CASSLQRRVTDTQYF. CDR3 nucleotides: TGTGCCAGCAGCTTGCAACGGAGGGTTACGGATACGCAGTATTTT. This sequence joins TRBV13 and TRBJ2-3; the D gene is possibly TRBD2 (6 bases). CDR3 length: 15 amino acids. In germline, CDR1 is PRHDT, CDR2 FYEKMQ (reference sequence). V shed 3 bases and J shed 6 bases, with 16 bases lying between them.

The chain couples TRBV29-1 to TRBJ2-1, with D perhaps TRBD2 (6 bases). The V and J ends lost 4 bases and 5 bases respectively, with 12 bases between them. The CDR3 runs to 13 residues. The germline gives CDR1 SQVTM, CDR2 ANQGSEA. The CDR3 coding sequence is TGCAGCGTTGGGCTAGCGCAGGACAATGAGCAGTTCTTC. It is translated as CSVGLAQDNEQFF.

The gene calls are TRBV12-3 or TRBV12-4 and TRBJ1-2; a weak D match, TRBD1 (5 bases). Deletions cut 8 bases from V and 2 bases from J, with 15 bases between. This CDR3 comprises 14 residues. The CDR3 nucleotides read TGTGCCAGCGTCACACGGGGGAGCAACTATGGCTACACCTTC. Translation gives CASVTRGSNYGYTF.

This clonotype was counted between two and nine times. The V call is TRBV9, the J call TRBJ2-3; TRBD2 matches 13 bases. Germline V gene sequence: CDR1 SGDLS, CDR2 YYNGEE. The CDR3 length is 17 residues. Losses at the gene ends were 5 bases for V and 4 bases for J; bases not matched to a gene: 10. CDR3 sequence: CASRDATSGGAPDTQYF. The CDR3 region has the DNA TGTGCCAGCAGGGACGCTACTAGCGGGGGGGCCCCAGATACGCAGTATTTT.

This clonotype was detected a few times. The J gene is TRBJ2-3, the V gene TRBV5-4; possibly TRBD1 for D (5 bases). V was clipped by 1 base and J by 4 bases, with 13 bases between them. The CDR3 has 15 residues. Looked up from germline, CDR1 is SGHNT and CDR2 is YYREEE (reference sequence). The CDR3 region has the DNA TGTGCCAGCAGCTTGTCACAGGCGGCACCAGATACGCAGTATTTT. It codes for CASSLSQAAPDTQYF.

This clonotype was counted a few times. The chain carries TRBV27 and TRBJ2-3; D gene unclear. The CDR3 covers 15 residues. CDR1 and CDR2 (germline): MNHEY, SMNVEV (reference sequence). V was pared by 4 bases and J by 0 bases, with 11 bases between. Written as DNA, the CDR3 is TGTGCCAGCAGTTCCTTCGACGCAAGCACAGATACGCAGTATTTT. Amino acid sequence: CASSSFDASTDTQYF.

J is TRBJ2-2 and V is TRBV29-1; D is possibly TRBD1 (5 bases). Germline loops: CDR1 SQVTM, CDR2 ANQGSEA. The CDR3 has 14 amino acids. Trimming left V 5 bases short and J 4 bases short, with 14 bases between. Here the CDR3 reads CSVTQRGGTGELFF. The CDR3 coding sequence is TGCAGCGTTACCCAAAGGGGTGGCACCGGGGAGCTGTTTTTT.